This T cell receptor (beta chain) was obtained from a study of PD-1 blockade in classical Hodgkin lymphoma. Findings and caveats of the study: Lower baseline TCR diversity was reported for newly diagnosed patients than for healthy donors. By C4D1 there was a significant rise in CD4+ TCR diversity but not in CD8+ TCR diversity.

To note about this clone: Its antigen is as yet unknown.

Germline CDR1 reads SGHDN; CDR2 reads FVKESK. Losses at the gene ends were 3 bases for V and 4 bases for J; bases not matched to a gene: 4. CDR3 length: 15 residues. The protocol was immunoSEQ multiplex PCR, while the TCRdb copy is restricted to in-frame clones and leaves out a portion. The table lists 75,000 to 95,000 clones, about 83% of them singletons. Sample time point: cycle 4 day 1 (C4D1), after less than 7 weeks of nivolumab. There was relapse after autologous stem cell transplantation in every patient, and there was variation in brentuximab vedotin exposure. The chain couples TRBV14 to TRBJ2-1; TRBD2 aligns across 9 bases. Source: peripheral blood mononuclear cells (PBMCs), taken before the fourth cycle of nivolumab. This clonotype originated in a human donor with classical Hodgkin lymphoma. CDR3 sequence (DNA): TGTGCCAGCAGCCAGCTAGCGGGGAAATACAATGAGCAGTTCTTC. Translated, it gives CASSQLAGKYNEQFF.